The clone carrying this T cell receptor (beta chain) has a single count. This specimen comes from a study of blood T cell repertoires in COVID-19. Study summary: The United States, Italy and Spain supplied acute and convalescent COVID-19 samples. The cDNA or gDNA used as material had been derived from T cells, B-cell-depleted T cells, or PBMCs.

Per the original data handling: Cell counts per sample came from amplifying reference gene primers. Data came from immunoSEQ multiplex PCR; TCRdb stores just in-frame clones and leaves some out. V, J and clone size are those of that table, while D and trimming were read from the DNA. The table shows a few hundred thousand clones, with about 82% occurring only once. Per the germline V gene, CDR1 is GTSNPN and CDR2 is SVGIG (reference sequence). Trimming left V 0 bases short and J 5 bases short, with 22 bases between. The CDR3 length is 17 residues. The chain is built from TRBV30 and TRBJ2-5; D is possibly TRBD2 (6 bases). The TCR comes from a woman between 50 and 59 years old with acute or convalescent COVID-19. Material for sequencing was peripheral blood. This CDR3 reads CAWSVQGARRGLETQYF. In DNA form, the CDR3 reads TGTGCCTGGAGTGTACAAGGGGCCAGGAGGGGTTTGGAGACCCAGTACTTC.